The 5 T cell receptor beta chains listed next were all sequenced from one sample in a study of technical replicates of blood from several donors (dated by TCRdb to 2016 to 2017). The library came from the immunoSEQ multiplex PCR assay. The table comes from immuneACCESS by way of TCRdb, which keeps in-frame sequences with V and J called. Part of the clones is missing from these tables; in studies checked, under half for an unresolved V gene and the rest for unknown reasons. Counted in this sample were 68,000 or so clones; approximately 97% of them appeared once. Roughly 0.3% of the sample comes from the top ten. The sequenced sample consisted of T cells isolated from PBMCs. These receptors originate from a human donor in good health.

The CDR3 protein is CASSLSYEQYF. The DNA for the CDR3 is TGTGCCAGCAGTCTCTCCTACGAGCAGTACTTC. This chain joins TRBV7-2 and TRBJ2-7; D call uncertain. The V end lost 6 bases, the J end lost 0 bases, and 3 bases lay between the germline ends. The CDR3 runs 11 residues. Germline values: CDR1 SGHTA, CDR2 FQGNSA.

J is TRBJ1-1 and V is TRBV7-6; D remains ambiguous. V lost 1 base and J lost 0, with 6 bases in between. In germline, CDR1 is SGHVS, CDR2 FNYEAQ. The CDR3 is made up of 14 amino acids. The CDR3 nucleotides are TGTGCCAGCAGCTTAGAACATATGAACACTGAAGCTTTCTTT. This encodes CASSLEHMNTEAFF. The complete variable domain, with remaining parts taken from reference TRBV7-6 and TRBJ1-1, reads GAGVSQSPRYKVTKRGQDVALRCDPISGHVSLYWYRQALGQGPEFLTYFNYEAQQDKSGLPNDRFSAERPEGSISTLTIQRTEQRDSAMYRCASSLEHMNTEAFFGQGTRLTVV.

This rearrangement joins TRBV7-3 to TRBJ2-2; TRBD2 matches 14 bases. CDR3 size: 18 residues. Trimming took 5 bases from V and 1 from J; bases not matched to a gene: 6. In germline, CDR1 is SGHTA, CDR2 FQGTGA. CDR3 sequence: CASSGGLAGEGNTGELFF. For the CDR3, the DNA is TGTGCCAGCAGCGGGGGACTAGCGGGAGAGGGGAACACCGGGGAGCTGTTTTTT.

The chain combines TRBV7-2 with TRBJ2-7; 9 nucleotides align to TRBD1. V dropped 2 bases and J dropped 6; count of bases not matched to a gene: 11. The CDR3 length is 16 residues. The germline V gene has CDR1 SGHTA and CDR2 FQGNSA. The CDR3 reads CASSLLLRDRVSEQYF. In nucleotides, the CDR3 is TGTGCCAGCAGCTTATTACTCCGGGACAGGGTTTCCGAGCAGTACTTC.

V gene TRBV2 combines with J gene TRBJ1-1; D remains unclear. There are 13 residues in the CDR3. Per the germline V gene, CDR1 is SNHLY and CDR2 is FYNNEI. The germline V and J ends were trimmed by 7 bases and 1 base, with 10 bases remaining between them. CDR3 nucleotide sequence: TGTGCCAGCACGGCGGAGACGAACACTGAAGCTTTCTTT. As protein: CASTAETNTEAFF.